This paragraph covers one T cell receptor (beta chain) sequence. What antigen it recognizes has not been identified. No much larger clone is present one base from it, and per-base qualities are unavailable. This entry belongs to a study of blood T cell repertoires in COVID-19 (dated by TCRdb to 2020 to 2021). About the study as a whole: Samples covering the acute and convalescent phases of COVID-19 were provided by collaborators in the United States, Italy and Spain. The material from the prospective study consisted of cDNA or gDNA derived from T cells, B-cell-depleted T cells, or PBMCs. Subjects who had been exposed to COVID-19, were actively infected with it, or had recovered from it provided the deeply sampled blood TCRbeta repertoires that made up the dataset. A freely available public database, intended as a resource for researchers studying the immune response to SARS-CoV-2, is where the repertoires were released. Samples were obtained from the ongoing ImmuneRACE study (first 160 participants) and from 1,254 subjects provided by 6 global collaborators. Nearly every sample came with metadata listing a de-identified subject ID, COVID-19 status, age in years and sex. Where available, HLA class I and class II types were taken from metadata supplied by the sample provider and were not determined by assay-based typing.

The junction carries 7 bases between V and J, which are trimmed by 1 base and 0 bases respectively. The cysteine opens and the phenylalanine closes a CDR3 of 15 amino acids. Here the CDR3 DNA is all that survives: 45 bases in frame from base 1. The germline V gene encodes CDR1 SNHLY and CDR2 FYNNEI. TCRbeta CDR3 regions were amplified from genomic DNA by means of the immunoSEQ Assay, a bias-controlled multiplex PCR. Per the source publication's procedure: Nucleated cell counts per sample were estimated from amplification of reference gene primers within the assay. To quantify the absolute abundance of each unique TCRbeta CDR3 rearrangement, sequence reads were collapsed and filtered. For each sample, productive Simpson clonality was calculated as the square root of Simpson's diversity index over productive rearrangements. The source is immuneACCESS, and TCRdb retained only in-frame sequences with V and J called. Part of the clones is not carried over; for the studies checked, unresolved V genes explain less than half of this, and the remainder is unexplained. The D gene and trimming were derived from the DNA, and the V and J assignments and clone size from that table. The sample contains about 74,000 clones, roughly 80% of them found a single time. 40% to 45% of the sample goes to the ten largest clones.

Beyond this particular receptor, the publication reports: Clinical and demographic metadata were provided uncurated, with the amount varying by source and participant.

Collaborating institutions collected whole blood in K2EDTA tubes following their own protocols. Collaborator samples were shipped for TCRbeta analysis as frozen whole blood, isolated PBMCs, or DNA extracted from either sample type. The sequencing input was peripheral blood. This receptor was taken from a man older than 75 with acute or convalescent COVID-19. This chain joins TRBV2 to TRBJ2-1, with the D gene not confidently named. DNA sequence: TGTGCCAGCAGTGAAGGGTCGAGCTCCTACAATGAGCAGTTCTTC. Protein translation: CASSEGSSSYNEQFF.